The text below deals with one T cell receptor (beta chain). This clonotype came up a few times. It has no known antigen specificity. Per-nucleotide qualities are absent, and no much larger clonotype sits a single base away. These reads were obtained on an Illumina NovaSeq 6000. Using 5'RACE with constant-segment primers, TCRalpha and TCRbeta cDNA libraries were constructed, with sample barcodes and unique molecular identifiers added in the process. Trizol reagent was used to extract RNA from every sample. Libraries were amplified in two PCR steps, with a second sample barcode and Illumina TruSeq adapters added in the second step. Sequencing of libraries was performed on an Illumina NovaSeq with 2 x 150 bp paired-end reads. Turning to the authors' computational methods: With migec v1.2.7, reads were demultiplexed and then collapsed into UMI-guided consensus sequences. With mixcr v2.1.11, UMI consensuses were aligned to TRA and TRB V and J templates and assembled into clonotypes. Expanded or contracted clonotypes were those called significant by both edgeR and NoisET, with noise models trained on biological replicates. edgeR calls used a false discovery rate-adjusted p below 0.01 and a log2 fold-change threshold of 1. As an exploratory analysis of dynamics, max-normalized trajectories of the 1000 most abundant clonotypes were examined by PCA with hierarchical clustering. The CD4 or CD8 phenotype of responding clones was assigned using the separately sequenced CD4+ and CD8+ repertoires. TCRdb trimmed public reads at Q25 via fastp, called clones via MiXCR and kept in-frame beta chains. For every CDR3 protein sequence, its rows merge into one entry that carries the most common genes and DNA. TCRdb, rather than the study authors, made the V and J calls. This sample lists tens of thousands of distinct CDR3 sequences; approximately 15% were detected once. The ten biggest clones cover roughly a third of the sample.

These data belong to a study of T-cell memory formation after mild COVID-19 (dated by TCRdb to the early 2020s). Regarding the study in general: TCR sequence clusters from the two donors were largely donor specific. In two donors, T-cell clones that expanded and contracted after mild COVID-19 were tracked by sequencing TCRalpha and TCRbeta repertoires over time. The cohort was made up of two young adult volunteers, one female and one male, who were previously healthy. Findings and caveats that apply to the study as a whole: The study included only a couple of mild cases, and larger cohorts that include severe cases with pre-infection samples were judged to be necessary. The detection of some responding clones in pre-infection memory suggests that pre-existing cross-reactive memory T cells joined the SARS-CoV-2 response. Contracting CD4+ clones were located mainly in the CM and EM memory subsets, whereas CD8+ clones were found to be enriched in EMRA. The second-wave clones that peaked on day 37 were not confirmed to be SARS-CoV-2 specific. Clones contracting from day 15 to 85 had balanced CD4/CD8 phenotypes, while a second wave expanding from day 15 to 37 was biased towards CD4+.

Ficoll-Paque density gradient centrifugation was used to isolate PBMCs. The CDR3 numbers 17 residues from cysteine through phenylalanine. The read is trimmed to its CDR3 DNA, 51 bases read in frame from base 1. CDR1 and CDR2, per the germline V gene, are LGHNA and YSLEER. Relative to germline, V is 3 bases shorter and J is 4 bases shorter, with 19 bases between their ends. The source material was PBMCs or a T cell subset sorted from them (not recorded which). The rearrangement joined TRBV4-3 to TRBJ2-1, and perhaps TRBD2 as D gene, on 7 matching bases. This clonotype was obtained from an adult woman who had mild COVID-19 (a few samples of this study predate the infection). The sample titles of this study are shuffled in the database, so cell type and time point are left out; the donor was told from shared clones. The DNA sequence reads TGCGCCAGCAGCCACGACAGGATGCAAGCGGGGTACAATGAGCAGTTCTTC. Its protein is CASSHDRMQAGYNEQFF.